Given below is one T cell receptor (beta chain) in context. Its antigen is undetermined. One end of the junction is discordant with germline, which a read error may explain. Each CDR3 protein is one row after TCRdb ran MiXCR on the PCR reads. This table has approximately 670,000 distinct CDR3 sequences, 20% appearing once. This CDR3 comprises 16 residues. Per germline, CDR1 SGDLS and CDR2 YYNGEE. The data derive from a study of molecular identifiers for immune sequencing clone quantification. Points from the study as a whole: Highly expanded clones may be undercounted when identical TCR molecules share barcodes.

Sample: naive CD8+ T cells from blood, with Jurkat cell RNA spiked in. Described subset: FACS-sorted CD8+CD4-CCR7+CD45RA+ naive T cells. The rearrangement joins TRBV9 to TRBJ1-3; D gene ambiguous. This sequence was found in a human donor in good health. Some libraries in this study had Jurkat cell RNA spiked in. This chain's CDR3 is CASSVDRGSSGDTIYF. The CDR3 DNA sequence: TGTGCCAGCAGCGTAGACCGGGGAAGCTCTGGAGACACCATATATTTT.